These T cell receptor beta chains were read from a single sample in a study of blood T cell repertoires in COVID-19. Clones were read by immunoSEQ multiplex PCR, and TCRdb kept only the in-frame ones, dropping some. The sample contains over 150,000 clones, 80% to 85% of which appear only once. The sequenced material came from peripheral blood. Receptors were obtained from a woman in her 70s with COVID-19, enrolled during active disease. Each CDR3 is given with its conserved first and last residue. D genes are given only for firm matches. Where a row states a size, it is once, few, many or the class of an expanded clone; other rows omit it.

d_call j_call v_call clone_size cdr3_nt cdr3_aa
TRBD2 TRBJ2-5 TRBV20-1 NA TGCAGTGCTAGTAAACTAGCGGGAGAAGAGACCCAGTACTTC CSASKLAGEETQYF
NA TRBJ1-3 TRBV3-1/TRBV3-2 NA TGTGCCAGCAGCCAAGATTTTATGGGAAACACCATATATTTT CASSQDFMGNTIYF
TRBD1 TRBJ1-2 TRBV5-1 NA TGCGCCAGCAGCTCCTGGACAGGCGGGAATGGCTACACCTTC CASSSWTGGNGYTF
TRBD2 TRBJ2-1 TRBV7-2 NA TGTGCCAGCAGCGCAGTAGCGGGGAGCTCCTACAATGAGCAGTTCTTC CASSAVAGSSYNEQFF
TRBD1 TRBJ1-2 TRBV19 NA TGTGCCAGTAGTCCGACAGGGAACTATGGCTACACCTTC CASSPTGNYGYTF
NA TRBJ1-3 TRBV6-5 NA TGTGCCAGCAGTTCCATCACTGGAAACACCATATATTTT CASSSITGNTIYF
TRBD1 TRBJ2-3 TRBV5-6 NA TGTGCCAGCAGCCCGACAGGGAGCACAGATACGCAGTATTTT CASSPTGSTDTQYF
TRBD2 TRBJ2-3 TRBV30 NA TGTGCCTGGAGCCCAGGACTAGCGGGATTGGGAGATACGCAGTATTTT CAWSPGLAGLGDTQYF
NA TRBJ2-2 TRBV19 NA TGTGCCAGTAGTATAACGGGGATGAACACCGGGGAGCTGTTTTTT CASSITGMNTGELFF
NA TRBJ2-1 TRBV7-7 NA TGTGCCAGCAGCTCCGGGATCCGAGCCTCCAATGAGCAGTTCTTC CASSSGIRASNEQFF
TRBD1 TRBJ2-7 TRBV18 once TGTGCCAGCTCACCCGGGACAGCCCTGGAGCAGTACTTC CASSPGTALEQYF
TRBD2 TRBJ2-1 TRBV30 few TGTGCCGGGGCGGGAGCGGGAGACAATGAGCAGTTCTTC CAGAGAGDNEQFF
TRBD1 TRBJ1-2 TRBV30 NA TGTGCCTGGGCCCGGGGGACAGGACGCTATGGCTACACCTTC CAWARGTGRYGYTF
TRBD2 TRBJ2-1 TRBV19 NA TGTGCCAGTAGTATTGTACTAGCGGGAGGGAATGAGCAGTTCTTC CASSIVLAGGNEQFF
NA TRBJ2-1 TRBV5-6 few TGTGCCAGCAGCCTGACTAGGAGCGGCAACTACAATGAGCAGTTCTTC CASSLTRSGNYNEQFF
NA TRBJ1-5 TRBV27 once TGTGCCAGCAGTTTAAGAGGTGGCAATCAGCCCCAGCATTTT CASSLRGGNQPQHF
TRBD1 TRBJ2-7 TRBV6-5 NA TGTGCCAGCAGGCGAGGGGGACAGGGTGGCTACGAGCAGTACTTC CASRRGGQGGYEQYF
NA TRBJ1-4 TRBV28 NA TGTGCCAGCGGAGGGGTTAATGAAAAACTGTTTTTT CASGGVNEKLFF
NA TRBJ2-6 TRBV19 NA TGTGCCAGTAGGGCGGCCGGCTCTGGGGCCAACGTCCTGACTTTC CASRAAGSGANVLTF
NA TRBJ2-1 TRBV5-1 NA TGCGCCAGCTTGCCCCTGGCAGGGTCCTACAATGAGCAGTTCTTC CASLPLAGSYNEQFF
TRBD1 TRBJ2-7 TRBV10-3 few TGTGCCATCGCGACAGGGTCAACCTACGAGCAGTACTTC CAIATGSTYEQYF
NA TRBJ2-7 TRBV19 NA TGTGCCAGTAGTCCGCCCACAGCCTCCTACGAGCAGTACTTC CASSPPTASYEQYF
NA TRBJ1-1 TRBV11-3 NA TGTGCCAGCTCCGGAGGAGATGACACTGAAGCTTTCTTT CASSGGDDTEAFF
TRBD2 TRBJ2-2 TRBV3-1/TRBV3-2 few TGTGCCAGCGCCCGGGGGGGGCGACACACCGGGGAGCTGTTTTTT CASARGGRHTGELFF
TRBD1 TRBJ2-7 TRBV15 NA TGTGCCACCAGCCGAGGGGGACAGGGCTACGAGCAGTACTTC CATSRGGQGYEQYF
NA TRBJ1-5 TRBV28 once TGTGCCAGCAGTTGGGGGGATCAGCCCCAGCATTTT CASSWGDQPQHF
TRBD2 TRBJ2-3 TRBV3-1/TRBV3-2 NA TGTGCCAGCAGCAAAAGCACTAGCGGGAGAGCAACAGATACGCAGTATTTT CASSKSTSGRATDTQYF
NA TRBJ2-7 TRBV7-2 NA TGTGCCAGCAGCTTAGGGAGTCGGTACGAGCAGTACTTC CASSLGSRYEQYF
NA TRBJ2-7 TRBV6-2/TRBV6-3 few TGTGCCAGCAGTTCCTTCTACGAGCAGTACTTC CASSSFYEQYF
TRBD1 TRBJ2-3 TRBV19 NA TGTGCCAGTAGTGTAGACAGGGGAAAGGGCACAGATACGCAGTATTTT CASSVDRGKGTDTQYF
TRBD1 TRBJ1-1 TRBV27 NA TGTGCCAGCAGTTTATCCCGGACAGGCCGGGACACTGAAGCTTTCTTT CASSLSRTGRDTEAFF
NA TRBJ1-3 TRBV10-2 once TGCGCCAGTACGTGGAGCGCTGGAAACACCATATATTTT CASTWSAGNTIYF
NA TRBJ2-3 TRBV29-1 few TGCAGCGTGGAATCGGCAGATACGCAGTATTTT CSVESADTQYF
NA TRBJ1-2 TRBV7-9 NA TGTGCCAGCAGCTTAGTTCGAGGGAACTATGGCTACACCTTC CASSLVRGNYGYTF
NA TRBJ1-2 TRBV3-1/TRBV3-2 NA TGTGCCAGCAGCCAAGCACAGGGTTACTATGGCTACACCTTC CASSQAQGYYGYTF
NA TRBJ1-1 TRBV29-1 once TGCAGCGTTGAAGATCGGTACAGCGGGAGGCACACTGAAGCTTTCTTT CSVEDRYSGRHTEAFF
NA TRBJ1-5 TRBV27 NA TGTGCCAGCAGTTTACAGGGAATGGGTCAGCCCCAGCATTTT CASSLQGMGQPQHF
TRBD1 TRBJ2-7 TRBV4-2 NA TGTGCCAGCAGCCAAGAAGGTGGGGACAGTTCCTACGAGCAGTACTTC CASSQEGGDSSYEQYF
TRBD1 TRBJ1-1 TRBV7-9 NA TGTGCCAGCAGGCAAAATGAAAGGACAGGGGAGAACACTGAAGCTTTCTTT CASRQNERTGENTEAFF
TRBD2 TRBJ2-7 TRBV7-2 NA TGTGCCAGCAGCTTAGGAACTAGCGGGACCTACGAGCAGTACTTC CASSLGTSGTYEQYF
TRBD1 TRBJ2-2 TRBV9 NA TGTGCCAGCAGCCCATGGACAGGGAGGAACACCGGGGAGCTGTTTTTT CASSPWTGRNTGELFF
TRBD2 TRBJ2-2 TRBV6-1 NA TGTGCCAGCAGTGCCCTAGCGGGGGGCGGAATCGGGGAGCTGTTTTTT CASSALAGGGIGELFF
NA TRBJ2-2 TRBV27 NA TGTGCCAGCAGTCTCAGGGTAAACAAGAACACCGGGGAGCTGTTTTTT CASSLRVNKNTGELFF
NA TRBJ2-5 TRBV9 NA TGTGCCAGCAGCGTATTCGAGGGAAAGGGAGAGACCCAGTACTTC CASSVFEGKGETQYF
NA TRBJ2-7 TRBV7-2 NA TGTGCCAGCAGCCCCGGGGCAGGGGTGCCCTACGAGCAGTACTTC CASSPGAGVPYEQYF
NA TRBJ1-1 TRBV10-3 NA TGTGCCATCAGCGACCTCAAAGTTCAGGGCACTGAAGCTTTCTTT CAISDLKVQGTEAFF